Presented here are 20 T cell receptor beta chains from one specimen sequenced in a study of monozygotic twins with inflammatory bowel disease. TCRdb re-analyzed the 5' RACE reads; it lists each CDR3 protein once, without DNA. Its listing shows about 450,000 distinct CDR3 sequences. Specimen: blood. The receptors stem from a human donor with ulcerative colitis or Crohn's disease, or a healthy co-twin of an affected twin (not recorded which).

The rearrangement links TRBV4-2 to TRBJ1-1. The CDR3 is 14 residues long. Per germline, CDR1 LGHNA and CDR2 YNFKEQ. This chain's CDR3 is CASSQDWVNTEAFF.

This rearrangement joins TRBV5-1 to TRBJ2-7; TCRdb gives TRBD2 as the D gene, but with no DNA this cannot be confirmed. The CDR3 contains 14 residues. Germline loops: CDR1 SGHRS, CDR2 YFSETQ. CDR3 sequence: CASSSGPLSYEQYF.

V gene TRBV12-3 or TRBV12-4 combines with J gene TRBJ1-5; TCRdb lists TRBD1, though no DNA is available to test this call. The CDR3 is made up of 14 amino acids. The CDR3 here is CASRPQGAAQPQHF.

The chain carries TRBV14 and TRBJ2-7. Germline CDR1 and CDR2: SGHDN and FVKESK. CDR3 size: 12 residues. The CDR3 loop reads CASSEVVYEQYF.

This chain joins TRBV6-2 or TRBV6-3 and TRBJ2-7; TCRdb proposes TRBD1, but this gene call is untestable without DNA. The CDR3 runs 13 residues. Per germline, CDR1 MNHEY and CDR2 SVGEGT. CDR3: CASSSPPDDEQYF.

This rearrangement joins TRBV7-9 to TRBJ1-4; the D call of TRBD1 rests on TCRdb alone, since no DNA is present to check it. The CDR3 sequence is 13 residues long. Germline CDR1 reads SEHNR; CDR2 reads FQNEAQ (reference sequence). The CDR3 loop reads CASSFYGREKLFF.

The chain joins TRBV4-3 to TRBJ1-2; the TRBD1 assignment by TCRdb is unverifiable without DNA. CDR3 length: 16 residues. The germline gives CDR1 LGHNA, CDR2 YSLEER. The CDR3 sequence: CASSQVTAGDIYGYTF.

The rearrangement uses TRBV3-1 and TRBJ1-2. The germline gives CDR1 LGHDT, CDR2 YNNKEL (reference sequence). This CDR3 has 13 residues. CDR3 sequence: CASSQDSNYGYTF.

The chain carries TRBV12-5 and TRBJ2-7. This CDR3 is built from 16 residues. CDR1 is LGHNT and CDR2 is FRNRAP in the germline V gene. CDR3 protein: CASGLVVGEPSYEQYF.

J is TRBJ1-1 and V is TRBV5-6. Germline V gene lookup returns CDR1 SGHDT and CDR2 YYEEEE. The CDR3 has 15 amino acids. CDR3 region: CASSLGVTVNTEAFF. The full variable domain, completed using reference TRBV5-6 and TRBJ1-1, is DAGVTQSPTHLIKTRGQQVTLRCSPKSGHDTVSWYQQALGQGPQFIFQYYEEEERQRGNFPDRFSGHQFPNYSSELNVNALLLGDSALYLCASSLGVTVNTEAFFGQGTRLTVV.

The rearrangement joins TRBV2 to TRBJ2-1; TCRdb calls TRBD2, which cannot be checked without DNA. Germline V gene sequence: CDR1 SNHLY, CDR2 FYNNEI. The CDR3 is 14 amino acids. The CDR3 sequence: CASSVQRGYNEQFF.

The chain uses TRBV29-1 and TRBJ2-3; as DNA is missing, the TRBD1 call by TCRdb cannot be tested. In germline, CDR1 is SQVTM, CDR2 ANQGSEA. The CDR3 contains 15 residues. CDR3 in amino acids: CSATSTGGAADTQYF.

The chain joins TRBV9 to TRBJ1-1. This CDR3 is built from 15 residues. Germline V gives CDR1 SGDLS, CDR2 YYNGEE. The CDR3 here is CASSVGSKQNTEAFF.

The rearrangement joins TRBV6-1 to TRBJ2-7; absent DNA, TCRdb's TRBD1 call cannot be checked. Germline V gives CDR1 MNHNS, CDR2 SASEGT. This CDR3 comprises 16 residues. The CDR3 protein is CASRGQGGRGGDEQYF.

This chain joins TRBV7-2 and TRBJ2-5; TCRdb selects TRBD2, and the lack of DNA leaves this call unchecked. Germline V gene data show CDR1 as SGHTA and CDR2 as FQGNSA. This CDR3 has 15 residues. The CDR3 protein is CASSLVPAGQETQYF.

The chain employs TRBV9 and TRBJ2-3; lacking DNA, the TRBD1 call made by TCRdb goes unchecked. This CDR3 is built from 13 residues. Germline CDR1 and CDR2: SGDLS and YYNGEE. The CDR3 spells CASSAAGTDTQYF.

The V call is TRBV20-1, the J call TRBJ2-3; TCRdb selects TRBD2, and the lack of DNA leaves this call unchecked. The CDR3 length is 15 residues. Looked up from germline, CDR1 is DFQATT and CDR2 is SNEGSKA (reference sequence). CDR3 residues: CSALSGTETSDTQYF.

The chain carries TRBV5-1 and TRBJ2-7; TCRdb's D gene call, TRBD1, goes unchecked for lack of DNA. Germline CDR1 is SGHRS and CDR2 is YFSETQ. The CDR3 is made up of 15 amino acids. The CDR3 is CASSPTGGVSYEQYF. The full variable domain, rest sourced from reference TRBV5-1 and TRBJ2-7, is KAGVTQTPRYLIKTRGQQVTLSCSPISGHRSVSWYQQTPGQGLQFLFEYFSETQRNKGNFPGRFSGRQFSNSRSEMNVSTLELGDSALYLCASSPTGGVSYEQYFGPGTRLTVT.

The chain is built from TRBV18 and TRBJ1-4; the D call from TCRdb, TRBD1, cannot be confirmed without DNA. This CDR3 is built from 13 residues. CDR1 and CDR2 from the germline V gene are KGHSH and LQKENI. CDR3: CASTTGVNEKLFF.

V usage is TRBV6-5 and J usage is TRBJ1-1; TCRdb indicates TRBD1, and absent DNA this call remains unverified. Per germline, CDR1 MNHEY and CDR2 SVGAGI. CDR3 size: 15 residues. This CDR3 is CASSYNGGTKSEAFF.